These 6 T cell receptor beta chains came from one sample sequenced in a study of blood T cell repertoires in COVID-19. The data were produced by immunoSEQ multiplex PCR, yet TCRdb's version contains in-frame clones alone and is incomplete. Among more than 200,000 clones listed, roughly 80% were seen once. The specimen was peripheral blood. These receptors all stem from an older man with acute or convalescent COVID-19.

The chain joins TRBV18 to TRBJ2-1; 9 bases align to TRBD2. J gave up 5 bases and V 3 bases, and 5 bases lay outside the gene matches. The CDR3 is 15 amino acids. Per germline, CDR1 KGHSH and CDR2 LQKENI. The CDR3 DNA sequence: TGTGCCAGCTCACCTAGGACTAGCGAACACAATGAGCAGTTCTTC. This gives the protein CASSPRTSEHNEQFF.

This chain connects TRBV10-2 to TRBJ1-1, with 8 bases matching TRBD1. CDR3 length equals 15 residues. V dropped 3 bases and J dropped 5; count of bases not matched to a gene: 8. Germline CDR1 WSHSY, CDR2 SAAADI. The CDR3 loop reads CASSDIGQGGTEAFF. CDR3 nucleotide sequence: TGCGCCAGCAGTGATATAGGACAGGGTGGGACTGAAGCTTTCTTT.

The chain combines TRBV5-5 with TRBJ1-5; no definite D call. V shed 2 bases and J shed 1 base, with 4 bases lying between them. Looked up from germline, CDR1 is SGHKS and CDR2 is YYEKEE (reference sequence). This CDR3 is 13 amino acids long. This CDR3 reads CASSFTSNQPQHF. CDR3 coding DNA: TGTGCCAGCAGCTTTACAAGCAATCAGCCCCAGCATTTT.

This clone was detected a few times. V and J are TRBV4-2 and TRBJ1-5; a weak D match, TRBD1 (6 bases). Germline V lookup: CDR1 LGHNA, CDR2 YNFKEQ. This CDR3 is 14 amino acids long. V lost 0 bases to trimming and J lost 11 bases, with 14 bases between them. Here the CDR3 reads CASSQDSSTGSQHF. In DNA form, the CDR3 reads TGTGCCAGCAGCCAAGATTCGTCGACAGGCTCCCAGCATTTT.

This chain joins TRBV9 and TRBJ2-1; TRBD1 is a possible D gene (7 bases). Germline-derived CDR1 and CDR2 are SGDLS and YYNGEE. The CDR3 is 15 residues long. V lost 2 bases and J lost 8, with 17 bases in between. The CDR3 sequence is CASSVGGQTFDEQFF. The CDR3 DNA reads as TGTGCCAGCAGCGTGGGGGGACAGACCTTCGATGAGCAGTTCTTC.

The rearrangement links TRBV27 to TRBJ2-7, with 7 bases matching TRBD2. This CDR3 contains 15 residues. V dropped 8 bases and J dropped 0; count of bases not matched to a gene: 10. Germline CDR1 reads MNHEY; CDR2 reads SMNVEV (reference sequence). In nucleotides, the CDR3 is TGTGCCAGCCGCCGACAAGCGGGGTTCTCCTACGAGCAGTACTTC. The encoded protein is CASRRQAGFSYEQYF.